What follows are 29 T cell receptor beta chains derived from one specimen sequenced in a study of cytotoxic CD8 clonotypes in ibrutinib-treated CLL. Sequenced by immunoSEQ multiplex PCR; TCRdb stores in-frame clones only, minus some. The sample holds over 120,000 clones, about 80% seen once. Material: PBMCs, obtained after 12 months of ibrutinib treatment. The receptors stem from a human donor with chronic lymphocytic leukemia.

A few counts support this clone. The chain has TRBV5-3 and TRBJ2-6; 10 bases match TRBD2. TRBV5-3 is reported as an ORF; its role is uncertain. V lost 2 bases, J lost 3 bases, and 11 bases stayed unmatched. This CDR3 is built from 19 residues. In nucleotides, the CDR3 is TGTGCCAGAAGCTTAGGTGAGGCTAGCGGGAGAGGTGGGGCCAACGTCCTGACTTTC. The encoded protein is CARSLGEASGRGGANVLTF.

This rearrangement joins TRBV14 to TRBJ2-2; D is unresolved. The CDR3 totals 13 residues. Trimming pared 3 bases from V and 7 bases from J, leaving 9 bases between. Germline V lookup: CDR1 SGHDN, CDR2 FVKESK. CDR3 coding DNA: TGTGCCAGCAGCCAGGGCAGGCACGGGGAGCTGTTTTTT. Translated: CASSQGRHGELFF.

V gene TRBV5-4 combines with J gene TRBJ2-5, with D perhaps matching TRBD1 (6 bases). V was pared by 4 bases and J by 2 bases, with 9 bases between. The germline CDR1 and CDR2 sequences are SGHNT and YYREEE (reference sequence). This CDR3 comprises 13 residues. The CDR3 region is CASSLRGQETQYF. In DNA, the CDR3 is TGTGCCAGCAGCCTCAGGGGTCAAGAGACCCAGTACTTC. The variable domain in full, with the rest retrieved from reference TRBV5-4 and TRBJ2-5, is ETGVTQSPTHLIKTRGQQVTLRCSSQSGHNTVSWYQQALGQGPQFIFQYYREEENGRGNFPPRFSGLQFPNYSSELNVNALELDDSALYLCASSLRGQETQYFGPGTRLLVL.

V usage is TRBV30 and J usage is TRBJ2-7; 7 positions agree with TRBD1. From germline, CDR1 is GTSNPN and CDR2 SVGIG (reference sequence). The V and J ends lost 2 bases and 2 bases, in that order; junction bases with no gene match: 9. This CDR3 comprises 15 residues. DNA for the CDR3: TGTGCCTGGAGTTTCCGGACAGGAGTCACCTACGAGCAGTACTTC. It encodes CAWSFRTGVTYEQYF.

V is TRBV20-1 and J is TRBJ2-7; D is undetermined. Trimming shortened V by 6 bases and J by 6 bases, and 9 bases separated the two germline ends. The CDR3 loop spans 10 amino acids. Germline-derived CDR1 and CDR2 are DFQATT and SNEGSKA (reference sequence). The chain's CDR3 is CSARRFEQYF. The DNA for the CDR3 is TGCAGTGCCAGACGTTTCGAGCAGTACTTC.

This chain joins TRBV27 and TRBJ2-4, with 16 positions matching TRBD2. Germline CDR1 is MNHEY and CDR2 is SMNVEV (reference sequence). V lost 5 bases and J lost 3; bases outside the gene matches: 7. This CDR3 region has 18 residues. In DNA, the CDR3 is TGTGCCAGCAGTAAGGGACTAGCGGGAGGGCCGGGCAAAAACATTCAGTACTTC. It codes for CASSKGLAGGPGKNIQYF.

This chain connects TRBV19 to TRBJ2-3; 9 positions agree with TRBD1. V was clipped by 4 bases and J by 5 bases; unmatched bases: 10. The V gene's germline CDR1 is LNHDA and CDR2 SQIVND (reference sequence). CDR3 size: 16 residues. In DNA, the CDR3 is TGTGCCAGTAGTACGGGACAGGGAAGGGGTATAGATACGCAGTATTTT. Translation gives CASSTGQGRGIDTQYF.

J is TRBJ2-7 and V is TRBV9; D may be TRBD1 or TRBD2 (6 bases each). Germline CDR1 reads SGDLS; CDR2 reads YYNGEE. V was cut by 0 bases and J by 4 bases, with 14 bases left in between. CDR3 length equals 15 residues. CDR3 loop: CASSVAFGGGYEQYF. The DNA of the CDR3 is TGTGCCAGCAGCGTAGCTTTCGGGGGCGGGTACGAGCAGTACTTC.

This chain connects TRBV29-1 to TRBJ2-7, with D perhaps matching TRBD1 (6 bases). V shed 3 bases and J shed 6 bases, with 18 bases lying between them. Per the germline V gene, CDR1 is SQVTM and CDR2 is ANQGSEA. This CDR3 has 14 residues. The CDR3 region has the DNA TGCAGCGTTGAGAGAACAGGGTACGTGGGCGAGCAGTACTTC. Translating gives CSVERTGYVGEQYF.

The genes are TRBV9 and TRBJ2-7; weak D call: TRBD2 (6 bases). Germline CDR1 reads SGDLS; CDR2 reads YYNGEE. V lost 3 bases, J lost 1 base, and 11 bases lay in between. The CDR3 has 14 amino acids. This CDR3 is CASSEAGDSYEQYF. The CDR3 DNA reads as TGTGCCAGCAGCGAAGCGGGTGATTCCTACGAGCAGTACTTC.

The V and J genes are TRBV7-3 and TRBJ1-1; tentatively, D is TRBD1 (6 bases). CDR3 length: 15 residues. The germline V and J ends were trimmed by 4 bases and 4 bases, with 16 bases remaining between them. Germline-derived CDR1 and CDR2 are SGHTA and FQGTGA. The CDR3 nucleotides are TGTGCCAGCAGCTCAGGGGCGGGGGCAGGCACTGAAGCTTTCTTT. Amino acid sequence: CASSSGAGAGTEAFF.

This chain uses TRBV30 with TRBJ1-5, with D possibly being TRBD1 (6 bases). The CDR3 has 15 amino acids. Germline CDR1 is GTSNPN and CDR2 is SVGIG (reference sequence). V was shortened by 0 bases and J by 1 base, with 10 bases between the two germline ends. CDR3 DNA: TGTGCCTGGAGTGTACGGGGGCTCAGCAATCAGCCCCAGCATTTT. Its translation: CAWSVRGLSNQPQHF.

Written as DNA, the CDR3 is TGTGCCAGCAGTCAACACTTGGAGGCTAATCAGCCCCAGCATTTT. Amino acids: CASSQHLEANQPQHF. The chain links TRBV6-6 to TRBJ1-5; unclear D gene. V shed 5 bases and J shed 4 bases, with 15 bases lying between them. Per germline, CDR1 MNHNY and CDR2 SVGAGI (reference sequence). This CDR3 has 15 residues.

The chain uses TRBV6-5 and TRBJ2-1; possible D gene TRBD2, 6 bases. Germline-derived CDR1 and CDR2 are MNHEY and SVGAGI. The CDR3 sequence is 14 residues long. Trimming pared 1 base from V and 7 bases from J, leaving 11 bases between. DNA of the CDR3: TGTGCCAGCAGTTACTTTGGGACTCCAAATGAGCAGTTCTTC. Residues: CASSYFGTPNEQFF.

The chain carries TRBV6-4 and TRBJ2-7; D remains unclear. The CDR3 is 15 residues long. Germline V gene data show CDR1 as MRHNA and CDR2 as SNTAGT. V gave up 2 bases and J gave up 3 bases, with 14 bases separating them. The CDR3 region is CASSDPFLVRYEQYF. CDR3 coding DNA: TGTGCCAGCAGTGACCCTTTTCTTGTCCGCTACGAGCAGTACTTC.

The V call is TRBV15, the J call TRBJ2-1; no clear D gene. The CDR3 consists of 15 residues. In germline, CDR1 is LNHNV, CDR2 YYDKDF (reference sequence). Trimming removed 1 base from V and 4 bases from J, with 11 bases in between. This chain's CDR3 is CATSRGGTLYNEQFF. Here the CDR3 DNA reads TGTGCCACCAGCAGAGGGGGAACGTTGTACAATGAGCAGTTCTTC.

This chain joins TRBV7-2 and TRBJ2-1; no reliable D call. The ends were cut back, 4 bases at V and 0 bases at J, with 4 bases in the middle. The CDR3 is made up of 13 amino acids. Germline V CDR1 and CDR2: SGHTA, FQGNSA. The CDR3 loop is CASSYDSYNEQFF. The CDR3 coding sequence is TGTGCCAGCAGCTACGACTCCTACAATGAGCAGTTCTTC.

This clone was counted a single time. The genes are TRBV27 and TRBJ2-2; no definite D call. CDR3 size: 13 residues. V was cut by 6 bases and J by 2 bases, with 7 bases left in between. Germline CDR1 is MNHEY and CDR2 is SMNVEV (reference sequence). CDR3 nucleotides: TGTGCCAGCAGCCCCGTAAACACCGGGGAGCTGTTTTTT. Its protein product is CASSPVNTGELFF.

V is TRBV2 and J is TRBJ1-1, with D unresolved. V was clipped by 3 bases and J by 7 bases, with 6 bases between them. The germline CDR1 and CDR2 sequences are SNHLY and FYNNEI. This CDR3 contains 11 residues. The CDR3 DNA sequence: TGTGCCAGCAGTGACGTTAATGAAGCTTTCTTT. Translating gives CASSDVNEAFF.

The rearrangement joins TRBV7-8 to TRBJ2-6, with a tentative D call TRBD2 (6 bases). V lost 3 bases and J lost 2, with 11 bases in between. Germline CDR1 SGHVS, CDR2 FQNEAQ. The CDR3 spans 16 residues. The CDR3 protein is CASSLDSGAGANVLTF. CDR3 bases: TGTGCCAGCAGCTTGGATTCGGGGGCTGGGGCCAACGTCCTGACTTTC.

The chain uses TRBV9 and TRBJ2-3, with 10 bases that match TRBD2. With 3 bases clipped from V and 0 bases from J, the junction kept 4 bases outside the gene matches. The germline V gene has CDR1 SGDLS and CDR2 YYNGEE. The CDR3 is made up of 16 amino acids. This CDR3 is CASSAGLAYSTDTQYF. The CDR3 DNA sequence: TGTGCCAGCAGCGCGGGACTAGCGTATAGCACAGATACGCAGTATTTT.

The chain couples TRBV4-1 to TRBJ1-1; D call uncertain. The V end lost 2 bases, the J end lost 8 bases, and 18 bases lay between the germline ends. This CDR3 is built from 15 residues. The germline V gene has CDR1 MGHRA and CDR2 YSYEKL. CDR3 amino acids: CASSQSRIGQYEAFF. The CDR3 DNA is TGCGCCAGCAGCCAAAGCCGGATAGGGCAGTACGAAGCTTTCTTT.

This rearrangement joins TRBV5-4 to TRBJ1-1; D gene ambiguous. V was trimmed by 3 bases and J by 5 bases, leaving 14 bases between them. The CDR3 is 14 residues long. Per germline, CDR1 SGHNT and CDR2 YYREEE (reference sequence). In DNA, the CDR3 is TGTGCCAGCAGCTCCGTAGGTATTGAAACTGAAGCTTTCTTT. This codes for CASSSVGIETEAFF.

This clone turned up a few times. The chain combines TRBV6-6 with TRBJ1-3; D gene unclear. With 2 bases removed from V and 3 bases from J, the gap between germline ends came to 8 bases. The germline gives CDR1 MNHNY, CDR2 SVGAGI (reference sequence). The CDR3 totals 14 residues. DNA of the CDR3: TGTGCCAGCAGTTACGCAGGACGTGGAAACACCATATATTTT. As protein: CASSYAGRGNTIYF.

The CDR3: CASSIVKLDTQYF. The CDR3 DNA reads TGTGCCAGTAGTATAGTCAAGCTGGATACGCAGTATTTT. The chain joins TRBV19 to TRBJ2-3; no reliable D call. CDR1 and CDR2 from the germline V gene are LNHDA and SQIVND (reference sequence). V was clipped by 1 base and J by 6 bases, with 8 bases between them. The CDR3 extends over 13 amino acids.

The CDR3 loop reads CASSPRPRTGVLNTEAFF. CDR3 nucleotides: TGCGCCAGCAGCCCGAGGCCTAGGACAGGGGTCTTGAACACTGAAGCTTTCTTT. This chain links TRBV5-1 with TRBJ1-1; TRBD1 agrees at 9 bases. J gave up 0 bases and V 4 bases, and 13 bases lay outside the gene matches. CDR1 and CDR2 from the germline V gene are SGHRS and YFSETQ. This CDR3 is built from 18 residues.

A few counts support this clone. In DNA form, the CDR3 reads TGTGCCAGCTCTCACAGGGCTTCCTACGAGCAGTACTTC. Its translation is CASSHRASYEQYF. This chain uses TRBV7-8 with TRBJ2-7; TRBD1 might be the D (6 bases). The V gene lost 8 bases and the J gene lost 1 base, with 12 bases spanning the gap. From germline, CDR1 is SGHVS and CDR2 FQNEAQ. The CDR3 totals 13 residues.

This clone is a singleton in its sample. The same CDR3 arises from other DNA sequences in this sample as well. V gene TRBV29-1 combines with J gene TRBJ2-7; D perhaps matches TRBD1 (6 bases). With 5 bases removed from V and 5 bases from J, the gap between germline ends came to 13 bases. CDR1 is SQVTM and CDR2 is ANQGSEA in the germline V gene. CDR3 size: 12 residues. The CDR3 is CSVLGGSDEQYF. CDR3 in DNA: TGCAGCGTTTTAGGGGGTTCGGACGAGCAGTACTTC.

This clone came up once. The chain joins TRBV27 to TRBJ1-3, with D tentatively TRBD1 (5 bases). This CDR3 spans 19 amino acids. Trimming took 5 bases from V and 0 from J, leaving 23 bases between them. CDR1 is MNHEY and CDR2 is SMNVEV in the germline V gene (reference sequence). The CDR3 coding sequence is TGTGCCAGCAGTCCGCCGAAGTCCGGGGCCTCGGGCTCTGGAAACACCATATATTTT. Translation: CASSPPKSGASGSGNTIYF.